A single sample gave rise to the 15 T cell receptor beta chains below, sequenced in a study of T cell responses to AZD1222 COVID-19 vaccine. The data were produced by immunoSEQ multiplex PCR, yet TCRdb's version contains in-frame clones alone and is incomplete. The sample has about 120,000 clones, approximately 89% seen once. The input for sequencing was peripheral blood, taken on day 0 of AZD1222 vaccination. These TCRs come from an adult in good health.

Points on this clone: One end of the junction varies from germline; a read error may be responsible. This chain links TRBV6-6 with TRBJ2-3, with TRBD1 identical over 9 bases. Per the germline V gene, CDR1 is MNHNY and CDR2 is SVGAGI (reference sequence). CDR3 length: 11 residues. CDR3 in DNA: TGTGCCAGCATGACAGGGGGGGCCTTCCATTTT. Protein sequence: CASMTGGAFHF.

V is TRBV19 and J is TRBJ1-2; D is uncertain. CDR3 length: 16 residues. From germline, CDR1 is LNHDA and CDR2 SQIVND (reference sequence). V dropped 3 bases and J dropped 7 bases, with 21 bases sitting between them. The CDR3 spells CASSMIDKTSGGGYTF. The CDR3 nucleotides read TGTGCCAGTAGTATGATAGACAAGACATCTGGTGGTGGCTACACCTTC.

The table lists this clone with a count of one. The CDR3 loop is CASSQGRGSTEAFF. As DNA, the CDR3 is TGTGCCAGCAGCCAAGGCAGGGGGTCTACTGAAGCTTTCTTT. The chain uses TRBV4-2 and TRBJ1-1; TRBD1 aligns across 7 bases. The CDR3 is 14 residues long. Trimming took 1 base from V and 5 from J; bases not matched to a gene: 4. Germline lookup yields CDR1 LGHNA and CDR2 YNFKEQ.

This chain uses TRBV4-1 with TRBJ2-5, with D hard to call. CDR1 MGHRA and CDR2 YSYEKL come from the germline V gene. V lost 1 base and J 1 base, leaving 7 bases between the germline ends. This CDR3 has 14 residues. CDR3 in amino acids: CASSQVTFQETQYF. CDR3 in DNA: TGCGCCAGCAGCCAAGTAACTTTCCAAGAGACCCAGTACTTC.

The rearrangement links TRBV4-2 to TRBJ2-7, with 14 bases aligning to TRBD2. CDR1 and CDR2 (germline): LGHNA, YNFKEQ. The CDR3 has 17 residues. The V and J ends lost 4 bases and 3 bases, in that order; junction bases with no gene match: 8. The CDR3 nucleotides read TGTGCCAGCAGCCCCGGACTAGCGGGGGGTTATAACTACGAGCAGTACTTC. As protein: CASSPGLAGGYNYEQYF.

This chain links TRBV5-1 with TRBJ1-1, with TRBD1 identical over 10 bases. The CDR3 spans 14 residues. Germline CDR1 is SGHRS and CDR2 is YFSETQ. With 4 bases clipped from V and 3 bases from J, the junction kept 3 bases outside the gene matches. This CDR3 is CASSPGTGDTEAFF. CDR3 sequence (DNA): TGCGCCAGCAGCCCGGGGACAGGGGACACTGAAGCTTTCTTT.

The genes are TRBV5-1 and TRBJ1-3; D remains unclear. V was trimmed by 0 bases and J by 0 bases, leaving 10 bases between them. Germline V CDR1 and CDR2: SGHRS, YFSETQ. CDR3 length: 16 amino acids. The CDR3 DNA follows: TGCGCCAGCAGCTTGGGTCCGGTGAGCTCTGGAAACACCATATATTTT. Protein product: CASSLGPVSSGNTIYF.

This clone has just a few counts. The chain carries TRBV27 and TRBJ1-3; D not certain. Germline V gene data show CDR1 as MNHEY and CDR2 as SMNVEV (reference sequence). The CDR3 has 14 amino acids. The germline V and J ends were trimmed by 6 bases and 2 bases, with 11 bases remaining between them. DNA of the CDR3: TGTGCCAGCAGCCACAAGGGAACTGGAAACACCATATATTTT. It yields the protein CASSHKGTGNTIYF.

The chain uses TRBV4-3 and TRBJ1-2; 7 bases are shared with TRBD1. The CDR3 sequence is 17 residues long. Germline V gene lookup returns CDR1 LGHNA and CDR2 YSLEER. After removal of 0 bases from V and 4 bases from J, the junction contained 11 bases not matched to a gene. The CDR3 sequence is CASSQDRVGGLGYGYTF. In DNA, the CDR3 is TGCGCCAGCAGCCAAGATAGGGTAGGGGGCCTGGGCTATGGCTACACCTTC.

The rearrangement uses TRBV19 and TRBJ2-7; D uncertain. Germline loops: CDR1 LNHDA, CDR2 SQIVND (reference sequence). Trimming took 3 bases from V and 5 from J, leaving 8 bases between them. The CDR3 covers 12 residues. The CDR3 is CASSIAQNEQYF. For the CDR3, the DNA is TGTGCCAGTAGTATCGCGCAGAACGAGCAGTACTTC.

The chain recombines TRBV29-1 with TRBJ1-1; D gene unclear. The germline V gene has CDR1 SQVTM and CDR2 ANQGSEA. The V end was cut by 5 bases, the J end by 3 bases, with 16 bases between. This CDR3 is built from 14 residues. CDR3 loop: CSVYGRAAHTEAFF. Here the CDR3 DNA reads TGCAGCGTTTACGGCCGAGCAGCCCACACTGAAGCTTTCTTT.

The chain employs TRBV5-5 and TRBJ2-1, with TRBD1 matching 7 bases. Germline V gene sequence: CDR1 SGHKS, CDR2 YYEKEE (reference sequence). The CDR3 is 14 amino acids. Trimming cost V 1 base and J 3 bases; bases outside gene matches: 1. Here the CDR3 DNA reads TGTGCCAGCAGCTTGAACAGGGGCTACAATGAGCAGTTCTTC. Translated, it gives CASSLNRGYNEQFF.

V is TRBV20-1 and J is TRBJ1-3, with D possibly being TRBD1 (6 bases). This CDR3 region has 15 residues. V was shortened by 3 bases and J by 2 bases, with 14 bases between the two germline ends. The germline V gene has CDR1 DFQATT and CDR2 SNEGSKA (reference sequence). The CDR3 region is CSASKGTTAGNTIYF. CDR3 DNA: TGCAGTGCTAGTAAAGGGACAACAGCTGGAAACACCATATATTTT.

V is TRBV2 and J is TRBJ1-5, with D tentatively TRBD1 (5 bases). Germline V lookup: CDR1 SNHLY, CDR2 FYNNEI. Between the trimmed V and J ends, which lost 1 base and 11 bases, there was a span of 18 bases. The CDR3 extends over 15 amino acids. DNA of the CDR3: TGTGCCAGCAGTGAAGGAGGCGGGGCCGCCCCGGCCCAGCATTTT. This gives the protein CASSEGGGAAPAQHF.

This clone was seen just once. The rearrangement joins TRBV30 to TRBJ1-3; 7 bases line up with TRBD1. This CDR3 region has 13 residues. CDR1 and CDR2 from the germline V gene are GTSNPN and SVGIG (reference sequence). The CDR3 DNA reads TGTGCGTGGGACAGCCACTCTGGAAACACCATATATTTT. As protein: CAWDSHSGNTIYF.